Listed here is a single TCR beta chain. TCRdb ran MiXCR on the RT-PCR reads and lists one entry per CDR3 protein. The data show more than 850,000 distinct CDR3 sequences, roughly 18% seen once. This sample is drawn from a study of patients and donors after allogeneic stem cell transplantation. V shed 4 bases and J shed 2 bases, with 19 bases lying between them. The CDR3 extends over 16 amino acids. Germline V lookup: CDR1 SGHKS, CDR2 YYEKEE (reference sequence). The receptor comes from a human donor who was either an allogeneic HSCT recipient or a stem cell or donor lymphocyte infusion donor (not recorded which). It is not recorded whose cells these are; they may come from a transplant donor. The specimen sequenced was blood, either unsorted or a sorted T cell fraction (not recorded which). The chain carries TRBV5-5 and TRBJ2-7; D is possibly TRBD1 (8 bases). The CDR3: CASSSGTGPLTYEQYF. For the CDR3, the DNA is TGTGCCAGCAGCAGCGGGACAGGTCCTCTGACCTACGAGCAGTACTTC. Full variable domain (remainder filled in from reference TRBV5-5 and TRBJ2-7): DAGVTQSPTHLIKTRGQQVTLRCSPISGHKSVSWYQQVLGQGPQFIFQYYEKEERGRGNFPDRFSARQFPNYSSELNVNALLLGDSALYLCASSSGTGPLTYEQYFGPGTRLTVT.